The clone carrying this T cell receptor beta chain was observed a handful of times. Its antigen is not identified. This sample stems from a study of cytomegalovirus exposure and HLA in healthy donors. Looked up from germline, CDR1 is LNHDA and CDR2 is SQIVND (reference sequence). This CDR3 spans 15 amino acids. Trimming took off 9 bases at V and 0 bases at J, with 15 bases between the two ends. The study ran its PCR with 60 Vbeta and 13 Jbeta primers. Only in-frame clones appear in the TCRdb table, and some are missing; sequencing was by immunoSEQ multiplex PCR. The sample holds 200,000 to 300,000 clones, almost 85% seen once. Whole-study results and caveats: The study listed roughly 160 cytomegalovirus-associated TCR beta chains. Three chains linked to CMV were shown in vitro to be specific for CMV antigens. Immune exposure information comprised only CMV serostatus.

There were likely unrecorded immune exposures, though donors were nominally healthy when sampled. What was sequenced was PBMCs. The receptor was derived from a woman aged 40 to 50 in good health and CMV-seropositive. V gene TRBV19 combines with J gene TRBJ1-3; weak D call: TRBD1 (6 bases). The CDR3 is CASRTGTLSGNTIYF. The DNA for the CDR3 is TGTGCCAGCAGAACCGGGACACTCTCTGGAAACACCATATATTTT.